These 26 T cell receptor beta chains were all obtained from the same sample, sequenced in a study of T cells in narcolepsy. Clones were sequenced by immunoSEQ multiplex PCR, and TCRdb holds only the in-frame ones, with some missing. The data contain fewer than 25,000 clones, 81% of them singletons. Material for sequencing was memory (CD45RA-) CD4+ T cells from blood. All receptors come from a human donor in good health.

This clone was observed a few times. The J gene is TRBJ2-1, the V gene TRBV10-3; no clear D. Trimming took 6 bases from V and 5 from J, leaving 11 bases between them. The germline CDR1 and CDR2 sequences are ENHRY and SYGVKD. The CDR3 consists of 13 residues. The CDR3 bases are TGTGCCATCAGGCCTACACAGAACAATGAGCAGTTCTTC. Translated: CAIRPTQNNEQFF.

V is TRBV10-1 and J is TRBJ1-2; D is ambiguous. CDR1 and CDR2 from the germline V gene are WNHNN and SYGVQD (reference sequence). The length of the CDR3 is 17 residues. V lost 5 bases and J lost 4, with 23 bases in between. The CDR3 coding sequence is TGCGCCAGCAGTCAGAATATAGGATCGCGAAAGACCTATGGCTACACCTTC. Its translation is CASSQNIGSRKTYGYTF.

The V gene is TRBV6-6, the J gene TRBJ1-2, with D hard to call. CDR3 length equals 14 residues. Per the germline V gene, CDR1 is MNHNY and CDR2 is SVGAGI (reference sequence). V was shortened by 0 bases and J by 2 bases, with 7 bases between the two germline ends. The CDR3 loop is CASSYSGKNYGYTF. The CDR3 DNA reads as TGTGCCAGCAGTTACTCGGGGAAGAACTATGGCTACACCTTC.

This clone was picked up one time. The genes are TRBV5-4 and TRBJ2-2; D is ambiguous. CDR1 and CDR2 from the germline V gene are SGHNT and YYREEE (reference sequence). The germline V and J ends were trimmed by 4 bases and 6 bases, with 10 bases remaining between them. This CDR3 has 13 residues. In DNA, the CDR3 is TGTGCCAGCAGCCCCCAGCCAGCCGGGGAGCTGTTTTTT. Translation: CASSPQPAGELFF. Full variable domain (outside the CDR3, taken from reference TRBV5-4 and TRBJ2-2): ETGVTQSPTHLIKTRGQQVTLRCSSQSGHNTVSWYQQALGQGPQFIFQYYREEENGRGNFPPRFSGLQFPNYSSELNVNALELDDSALYLCASSPQPAGELFFGEGSRLTVL.

The genes are TRBV7-9 and TRBJ1-2; no firm D call. The germline V and J ends were trimmed by 3 bases and 7 bases, with 6 bases remaining between them. The CDR3 spans 11 residues. Germline V gene lookup returns CDR1 SEHNR and CDR2 FQNEAQ (reference sequence). CDR3 region: CASSLGSGYTF. Here the CDR3 DNA reads TGTGCCAGCAGCTTGGGGAGTGGCTACACCTTC.

The chain joins TRBV6-1 to TRBJ1-3; D is unclear. V shed 2 bases and J shed 0 bases, with 14 bases lying between them. Germline assignment: CDR1 MNHNS and CDR2 SASEGT. CDR3 length equals 17 residues. The CDR3 coding sequence is TGTGCCAGCAGTGAAAGGCGACTAGATATCTCTGGAAACACCATATATTTT. It encodes CASSERRLDISGNTIYF.

The V call is TRBV21-1, the J call TRBJ2-5; TRBD2 reflects the table's D call only, with no check against the DNA. TRBV21-1 is noted as a pseudogene. The CDR3 is 12 residues long. This CDR3 reads CANPGGEETQYF. The CDR3 DNA reads TGTGCCAACCCGGGAGGGGAAGAGACCCAGTACTTC.

The CDR3 nucleotides are TGTGCCAGCAGCTTACAGACAGGTAGCTACGAGCAGTACTTC. Its protein product is CASSLQTGSYEQYF. The rearrangement joins TRBV7-8 to TRBJ2-5; D may be TRBD1 (6 bases). The DNA end is more similar to TRBJ2-7, so the J call may be wrong. This CDR3 region has 14 residues. Germline loops: CDR1 SGHVS, CDR2 FQNEAQ.

The chain joins TRBV2 to TRBJ2-3; D is perhaps TRBD1 (5 bases). The CDR3 loop spans 15 amino acids. Germline lookup yields CDR1 SNHLY and CDR2 FYNNEI. V lost 4 bases and J 5 bases, leaving 16 bases between the germline ends. The CDR3 bases are TGTGCCAGCAGTGGGACAAGGTTATCTGGAGATACGCAGTATTTT. Its protein product is CASSGTRLSGDTQYF.

The rearrangement uses TRBV5-1 and TRBJ2-5; a weak D match, TRBD2 (5 bases). The CDR3 runs to 15 residues. The germline V and J ends were trimmed by 0 bases and 5 bases, with 14 bases remaining between them. The germline V gene encodes CDR1 SGHRS and CDR2 YFSETQ. The CDR3 DNA sequence: TGCGCCAGCAGCTTGGCCGATGATACGGGGGAGACCCAGTACTTC. Translation: CASSLADDTGETQYF.

The chain uses TRBV2 and TRBJ2-7; D could derive from TRBD1 or TRBD2 (5 bases each). This CDR3 is 13 amino acids long. Germline V CDR1 and CDR2: SNHLY, FYNNEI. V lost 7 bases, J lost 9 bases, and 19 bases lay in between. The DNA of the CDR3 is TGTGCCAGCACCCCTTCCCAGGGACGAAGGCAGTACTTC. It encodes CASTPSQGRRQYF.

The V gene is TRBV7-6, the J gene TRBJ2-1, with D tentatively TRBD2 (6 bases). V was pared by 1 base and J by 2 bases, with 21 bases between. Per the germline V gene, CDR1 is SGHVS and CDR2 is FNYEAQ. The length of the CDR3 is 19 residues. CDR3 in DNA: TGTGCCAGCAGCTTAGTCGGTGGGATGGGCGGGGCGGCCTACAATGAGCAGTTCTTC. It yields the protein CASSLVGGMGGAAYNEQFF.

This clone occurred once. This chain connects TRBV14 to TRBJ1-1, with D unclear. The CDR3 runs 15 residues. The V end lost 0 bases, the J end lost 1 base, and 9 bases lay between the germline ends. CDR1 is SGHDN and CDR2 is FVKESK in the germline V gene. The CDR3 DNA reads TGTGCCAGCAGCCAAGATCAAAAGGAGAACACTGAAGCTTTCTTT. Amino acid sequence: CASSQDQKENTEAFF.

The chain carries TRBV7-6 and TRBJ2-1, with D perhaps matching TRBD1 (5 bases). The germline V gene encodes CDR1 SGHVS and CDR2 FNYEAQ. The germline V and J ends were trimmed by 5 bases and 5 bases, with 19 bases remaining between them. CDR3 length: 16 amino acids. The CDR3 DNA is TGTGCCAGCAGCCCCAATAGTAGGGGTTTAAACAATGAGCAGTTCTTC. Its translation is CASSPNSRGLNNEQFF. Supplemented by reference TRBV7-6 and TRBJ2-1, the full variable domain reads GAGVSQSPRYKVTKRGQDVALRCDPISGHVSLYWYRQALGQGPEFLTYFNYEAQQDKSGLPNDRFSAERPEGSISTLTIQRTEQRDSAMYRCASSPNSRGLNNEQFFGPGTRLTVL.

The V call is TRBV9, the J call TRBJ1-4; the match to TRBD1 covers 7 bases. The length of the CDR3 is 15 residues. The V segment lost 0 bases and the J segment 7 bases; nucleotides outside the gene matches: 6. Looked up from germline, CDR1 is SGDLS and CDR2 is YYNGEE. CDR3 DNA sequence: TGTGCCAGCAGCGTAGATGAGGGGGCCGGTGAAAAACTGTTTTTT. Residues: CASSVDEGAGEKLFF.

J is TRBJ2-1 and V is TRBV5-1, with 7 bases fitting TRBD1. V was pared by 4 bases and J by 3 bases, with 7 bases of the junction left unmatched. The CDR3 contains 15 residues. Germline CDR1 and CDR2: SGHRS and YFSETQ. In DNA form, the CDR3 reads TGCGCCAGCAGCGTGGGAGACAGGGACTACAATGAGCAGTTCTTC. This gives the protein CASSVGDRDYNEQFF.

The chain joins TRBV27 to TRBJ1-2; TRBD1 matches 9 bases. The CDR3 runs to 12 residues. Trimming took 6 bases from V and 8 from J; bases not matched to a gene: 4. Germline CDR1 and CDR2: MNHEY and SMNVEV (reference sequence). For the CDR3, the DNA is TGTGCCAGCAGGAAGGACAGGGGAGGCTACACCTTC. This gives the protein CASRKDRGGYTF.

This clone was found once. The chain employs TRBV5-1 and TRBJ1-6; D is possibly TRBD1 (5 bases). Germline CDR1 reads SGHRS; CDR2 reads YFSETQ. The CDR3 has 15 residues. Trimming stripped 5 bases from V and 3 bases from J, with 12 bases between. In DNA form, the CDR3 reads TGCGCCAGCAGGGTGGGGCAGGACTATAATTCACCCCTCCACTTT. It codes for CASRVGQDYNSPLHF.

The chain recombines TRBV5-1 with TRBJ1-2, with 8 bases matching TRBD1. The junction had 9 bases not matched to a gene; V was cut back by 1 base and J by 7 bases. Looked up from germline, CDR1 is SGHRS and CDR2 is YFSETQ. This CDR3 has 15 residues. CDR3 bases: TGCGCCAGCAGCTTGTCACAGGGGGATGAATCTGGCTACACCTTC. This translates into CASSLSQGDESGYTF.

This clone came up a few times. V is TRBV5-4 and J is TRBJ1-1, with 8 bases lining up with TRBD1. The CDR3 has 15 residues. With 0 bases clipped from V and 4 bases from J, the junction kept 5 bases outside the gene matches. The V gene's germline CDR1 is SGHNT and CDR2 YYREEE (reference sequence). CDR3 in amino acids: CASSLEDRVSTEAFF. The CDR3 bases are TGTGCCAGCAGCTTGGAGGACAGGGTGAGCACTGAAGCTTTCTTT.

This clone was seen once. The junction departs from the called germline gene at one end, perhaps through a read error. Distinct nucleotide sequences in the sample also encode this CDR3. The CDR3 reads CASSLSGQGARFAF. CDR3 bases: TGTGCCAGCAGTCTTTCGGGACAGGGGGCGCGTTTTGCCTTC. The J gene is TRBJ1-2, the V gene TRBV6-5; the match to TRBD1 covers 12 bases. Germline V gene data show CDR1 as MNHEY and CDR2 as SVGAGI. The CDR3 runs to 14 residues.

The chain recombines TRBV5-4 with TRBJ2-3; 8 bases match TRBD2. V gave up 4 bases and J gave up 4 bases; unmatched junction bases: 8. The CDR3 is 15 residues long. Germline CDR1 SGHNT, CDR2 YYREEE (reference sequence). DNA of the CDR3: TGTGCCAGCAGCCCGGGAGCGGGGGTGTCAGATACGCAGTATTTT. Residues: CASSPGAGVSDTQYF.

The chain has TRBV5-1 and TRBJ1-4; no definite D call. CDR1 is SGHRS and CDR2 is YFSETQ in the germline V gene. V lost 0 bases and J 8 bases, leaving 11 bases between the germline ends. CDR3 length: 14 amino acids. CDR3 nucleotide sequence: TGCGCCAGCAGCTTGGGGGGAAGGTTAGAAAAACTGTTTTTT. Translated, it gives CASSLGGRLEKLFF.

The chain carries TRBV5-6 and TRBJ2-6; no firm D call. The V end was cut by 4 bases, the J end by 0 bases, with 8 bases between. This CDR3 is 15 amino acids long. The germline V gene has CDR1 SGHDT and CDR2 YYEEEE. The CDR3 bases are TGTGCCAGCAGCCCGGCCAGCTCTGGGGCCAACGTCCTGACTTTC. It codes for CASSPASSGANVLTF.

This clone appeared once. The chain couples TRBV5-1 to TRBJ1-2, with D possibly TRBD1 on 5 matching bases. V gave up 0 bases and J gave up 7 bases, with 13 bases separating them. CDR1 is SGHRS, CDR2 YFSETQ, per germline. The CDR3 has 14 amino acids. The CDR3: CASSLESGPVGYTF. CDR3 sequence (DNA): TGCGCCAGCAGCTTGGAGTCAGGGCCCGTTGGCTACACCTTC.

The chain carries TRBV5-6 and TRBJ1-1, with D tentatively TRBD1 (5 bases). The CDR3 covers 13 residues. The germline gives CDR1 SGHDT, CDR2 YYEEEE. V was trimmed by 4 bases and J by 3 bases, leaving 10 bases between them. CDR3 loop: CASSGRGYTEAFF. The CDR3 region has the DNA TGTGCCAGCAGCGGGAGGGGTTACACTGAAGCTTTCTTT. The full variable domain, completed using reference TRBV5-6 and TRBJ1-1, is DAGVTQSPTHLIKTRGQQVTLRCSPKSGHDTVSWYQQALGQGPQFIFQYYEEEERQRGNFPDRFSGHQFPNYSSELNVNALLLGDSALYLCASSGRGYTEAFFGQGTRLTVV.